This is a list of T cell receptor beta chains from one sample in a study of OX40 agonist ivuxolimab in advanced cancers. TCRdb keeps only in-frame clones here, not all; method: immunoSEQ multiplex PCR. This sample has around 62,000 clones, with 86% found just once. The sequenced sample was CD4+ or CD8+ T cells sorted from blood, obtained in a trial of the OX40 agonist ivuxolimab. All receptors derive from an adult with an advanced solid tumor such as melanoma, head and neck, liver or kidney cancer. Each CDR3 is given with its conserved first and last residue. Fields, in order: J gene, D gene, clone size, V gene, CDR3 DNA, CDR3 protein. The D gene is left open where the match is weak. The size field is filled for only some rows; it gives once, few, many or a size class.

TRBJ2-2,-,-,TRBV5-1,TGCGCCAGCAGCGTGGACGGAAACACCGGGGAGCTGTTTTTT,CASSVDGNTGELFF
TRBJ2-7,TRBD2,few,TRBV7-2,TGTGCCACCACCCTAGCGGGAGGGCCTGGGGAGCAGTACTTC,CATTLAGGPGEQYF
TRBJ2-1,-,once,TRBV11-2,TGTGCCAGCAGAACGGGGGGGACAGTCTACAATGAGCAGTTCTTC,CASRTGGTVYNEQFF
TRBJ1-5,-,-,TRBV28,TGTGCCAGCAGTTTGGGAAGGAGGCACCAGCATTTT,CASSLGRRHQHF
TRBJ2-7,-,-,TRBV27,TGTGCCAGCAGTTCTCACGGCGGGAACTACGAGCAGTACTTC,CASSSHGGNYEQYF
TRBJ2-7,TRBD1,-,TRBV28,TGTGCCAGCAGTTTTGGGGGATGGCAGGGGGCAGATTACGAGCAGTACTTC,CASSFGGWQGADYEQYF
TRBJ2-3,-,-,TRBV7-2,TGTGCCAGCAGCACCGCGGGACAGCTTACAGATACGCAGTATTTT,CASSTAGQLTDTQYF
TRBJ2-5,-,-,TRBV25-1,TGTGCCAGCAGTGATCCCTCTGTCCCGCCCAAAGAGACCCAGTACTTC,CASSDPSVPPKETQYF
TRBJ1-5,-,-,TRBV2,TGTGCCAGCAGTGGCGGCACATATCAGGGCGATCAGCCCCAGCATTTT,CASSGGTYQGDQPQHF
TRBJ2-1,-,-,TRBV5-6,TGTGCCAGCAGCCTACGTTGGACTTCCTACAATGAGCAGTTCTTC,CASSLRWTSYNEQFF
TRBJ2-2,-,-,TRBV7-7,TGTGCCAGCAACCCTATTGGGGGTACCGGGGAGCTGTTTTTT,CASNPIGGTGELFF
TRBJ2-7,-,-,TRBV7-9,TGTGCCAGCAGCTTAGTCGAGGGAAAGCAGTACTTC,CASSLVEGKQYF
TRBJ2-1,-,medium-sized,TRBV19,TGTGCCAGTAGTATTCTGAATGAGCAGTTCTTC,CASSILNEQFF
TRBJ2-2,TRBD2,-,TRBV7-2,TGTGCCAGCAGCGTACAGGGACTAGCGGGAACCGGGGAGCTGTTTTTT,CASSVQGLAGTGELFF
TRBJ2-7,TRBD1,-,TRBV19,TGTGCCAGTAGTAAAGGACAGGGGGTCTACGAGCAGTACTTC,CASSKGQGVYEQYF
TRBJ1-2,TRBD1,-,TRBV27,TGTGCCAGCAAAGGGACAGGATTGTATGGCTACACCTTC,CASKGTGLYGYTF
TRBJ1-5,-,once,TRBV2,TGTGCCAGCAGTCAAGCAGGAGGACAAACGCAGCCCCAGCATTTT,CASSQAGGQTQPQHF
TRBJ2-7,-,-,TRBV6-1,TGTGCCAGCCGGGTTGAATTGGGGCAGTACTTC,CASRVELGQYF
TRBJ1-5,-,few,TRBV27,TGTGCCAGCAGCTTAACCGGACGGTACAATCAGCCCCAGCATTTT,CASSLTGRYNQPQHF
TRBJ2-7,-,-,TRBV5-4,TGTGCCAGCAGCGGGGACTCAGCCTCGGGGAGACAGTACTTC,CASSGDSASGRQYF
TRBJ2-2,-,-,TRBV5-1,TGCGCCAGCAGCTTAGCCAGCCAGGCCACCGGGGAGCTGTTTTTT,CASSLASQATGELFF
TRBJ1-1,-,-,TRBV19,TGTGCCAGTAGTATAGTTCATGACAGGAACACTGAAGCTTTCTTT,CASSIVHDRNTEAFF
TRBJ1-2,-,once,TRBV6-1,TGTGCCAGCAGTGAAATGGACAGAAGCTATGGCTACACCTTC,CASSEMDRSYGYTF
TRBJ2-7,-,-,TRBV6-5,TGTGCCGCAAGGGACGCCTACGAGCAGTACTTC,CAARDAYEQYF
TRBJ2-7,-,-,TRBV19,TGTGCCAGTAACTCCTTGGTAGCTCCCTACGAGCAGTACTTC,CASNSLVAPYEQYF
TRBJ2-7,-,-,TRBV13,TGTGCCAGCAGCTCTGCAGGGACAACGTCCTACGAGCAGTACTTC,CASSSAGTTSYEQYF
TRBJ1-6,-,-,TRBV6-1,TGTGCCAGCATCAGGACGGACAATTCACCCCTCCACTTT,CASIRTDNSPLHF
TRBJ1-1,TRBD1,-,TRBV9,TGTGCCAGCAGCGCGAGAGACACAGGGGGGCGGACTGAAGCTTTCTTT,CASSARDTGGRTEAFF
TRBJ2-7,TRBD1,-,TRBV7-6,TGTGCCAGCAGCTTCGGACAGGGCTTCTCCTACGAGCAGTACTTC,CASSFGQGFSYEQYF
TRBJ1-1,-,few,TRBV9,TGTGCCAGCAGCCCTGGGATGGGGAACACTGAAGCTTTCTTT,CASSPGMGNTEAFF
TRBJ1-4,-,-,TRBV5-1,TGCGCCAGCAGCTTCTCTGGGGTTAATGAAAAACTGTTTTTT,CASSFSGVNEKLFF
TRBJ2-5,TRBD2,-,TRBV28,TGTGCCATCACGGTTGCGGGAGTTTCAGAGACCCAGTACTTC,CAITVAGVSETQYF
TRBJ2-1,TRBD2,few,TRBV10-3,TGTGCCATCAGCGGGACTACCAACTACAATGAGCAGTTCTTC,CAISGTTNYNEQFF
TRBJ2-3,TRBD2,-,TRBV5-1,TGCGCCAGCAGGCCGGGACTAGCGGGAGGGCCAGATACGCAGTATTTT,CASRPGLAGGPDTQYF
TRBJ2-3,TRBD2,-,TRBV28,TGTGCCAACAGTTTACAGGGACTAGCGGGAGAGGGGGCTAGCACAGATACGCAGTATTTT,CANSLQGLAGEGASTDTQYF
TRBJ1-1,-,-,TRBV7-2,TGTGCCAGCAGCTTAGGAGTCAGGGCGAGCACTGAAGCTTTCTTT,CASSLGVRASTEAFF
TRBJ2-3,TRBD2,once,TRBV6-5,TGTGCCAGCAGTGCCCTAGCGGGAGGGACAGATACGCAGTATTTT,CASSALAGGTDTQYF
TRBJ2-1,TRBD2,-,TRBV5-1,TGCGCCAGCAGCTTGGTTAAGCGGGAGCGTGATGAGCAGTTCTTC,CASSLVKRERDEQFF
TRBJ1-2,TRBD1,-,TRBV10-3,TGTGCCATCAGTGGGGACAGTAACTATGGCTACACCTTC,CAISGDSNYGYTF
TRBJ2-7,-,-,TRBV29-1,TGCAGCGTTGAAGAAGGCAGCTCCTACGAGCAGTACTTC,CSVEEGSSYEQYF
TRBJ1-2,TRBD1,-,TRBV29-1,TGCAGCGCTTCTTCCGGGACAGCCTATGGCTACACCTTC,CSASSGTAYGYTF
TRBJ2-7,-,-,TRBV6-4,TGTGCCAGCAGTGACCCGGCGACCCTCCAGTACTTC,CASSDPATLQYF
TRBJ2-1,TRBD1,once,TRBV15,TGTGCCACCAGCGTAGGGGGCGATGAGCAGTTCTTC,CATSVGGDEQFF
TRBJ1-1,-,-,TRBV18,TGTGCCAGCTCACCGAACACTGAAGCTTTCTTT,CASSPNTEAFF
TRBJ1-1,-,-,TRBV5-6,TGTGCCAGCACCGCTTATAGCCGGTCCACTGAAGCTTTCTTT,CASTAYSRSTEAFF
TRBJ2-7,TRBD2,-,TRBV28,TGTGCCAGCAGCGGGGGGGACGGGAGATACGAGCAGTACTTC,CASSGGDGRYEQYF
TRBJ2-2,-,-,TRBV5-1,TGCGCCAGCAGTCCGAACACCGGGGAGCTGTTTTTT,CASSPNTGELFF
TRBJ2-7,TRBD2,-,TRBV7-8,TGTGCCAGCTTAGTAGCGGGAAGCTCCTACGAGCAGTACTTC,CASLVAGSSYEQYF
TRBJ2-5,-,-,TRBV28,TGTGCCAGCAGTCCCCGGGAGGGGGCTACGCAAGAGACCCAGTACTTC,CASSPREGATQETQYF
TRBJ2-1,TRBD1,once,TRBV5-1,TGCGCCAGCAGCCCGACAGGGCTTGATAATGAGCAGTTCTTC,CASSPTGLDNEQFF
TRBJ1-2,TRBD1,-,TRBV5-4,TGTGCCAGCAGTCCTGACAGGGGGCCTTATAATGGCTACACCTTC,CASSPDRGPYNGYTF
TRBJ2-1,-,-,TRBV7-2,TGTGCCAGCAGCTTGTACGTTGGGGGCGATGAGCAGTTCTTC,CASSLYVGGDEQFF
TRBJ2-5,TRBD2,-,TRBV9,TGTGCCAGCAGCGTCCCTAGGACTAGCGGGCAAGAGACCCAGTACTTC,CASSVPRTSGQETQYF
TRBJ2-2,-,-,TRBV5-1,TGCGCCAGCAGCTTTTGGGACGTCCCCAACACCGGGGAGCTGTTTTTT,CASSFWDVPNTGELFF
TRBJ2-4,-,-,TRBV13,TGTGCCAGCAGCCTCCGGCGGGGTTCAGAAAACATTCAGTACTTC,CASSLRRGSENIQYF
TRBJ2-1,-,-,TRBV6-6,TGTGCCAGCAGTTCTTCCGGGACCCTCGGGTACCATGAGCAGTTCTTC,CASSSSGTLGYHEQFF
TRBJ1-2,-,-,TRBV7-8,TGTGCCAGCGCCCGGACAGATACTAACTATGGCTACACCTTC,CASARTDTNYGYTF
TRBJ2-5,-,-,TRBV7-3,TGTGCCAGCAGCCCCTCGCCGGGTACGGAGACCCAGTACTTC,CASSPSPGTETQYF
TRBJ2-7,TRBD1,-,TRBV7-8,TGTGCCAGCAGCTTAGCAGGGGACAGGGGGGGGGAGCAGTACTTC,CASSLAGDRGGEQYF